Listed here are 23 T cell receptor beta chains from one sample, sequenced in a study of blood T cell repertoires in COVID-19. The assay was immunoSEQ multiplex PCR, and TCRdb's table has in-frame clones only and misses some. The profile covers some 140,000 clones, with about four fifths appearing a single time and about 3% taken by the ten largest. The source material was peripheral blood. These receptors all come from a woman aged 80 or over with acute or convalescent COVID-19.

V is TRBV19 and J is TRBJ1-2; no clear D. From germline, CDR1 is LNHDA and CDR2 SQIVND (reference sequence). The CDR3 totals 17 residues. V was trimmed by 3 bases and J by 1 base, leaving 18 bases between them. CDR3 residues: CASSITSASHFNYGYTF. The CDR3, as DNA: TGTGCCAGTAGTATCACCTCCGCCTCCCACTTTAACTATGGCTACACCTTC. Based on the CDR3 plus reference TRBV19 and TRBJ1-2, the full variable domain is DGGITQSPKYLFRKEGQNVTLSCEQNLNHDAMYWYRQDPGQGLRLIYYSQIVNDFQKGDIAEGYSVSREKKESFPLTVTSAQKNPTAFYLCASSITSASHFNYGYTFGSGTRLTVV.

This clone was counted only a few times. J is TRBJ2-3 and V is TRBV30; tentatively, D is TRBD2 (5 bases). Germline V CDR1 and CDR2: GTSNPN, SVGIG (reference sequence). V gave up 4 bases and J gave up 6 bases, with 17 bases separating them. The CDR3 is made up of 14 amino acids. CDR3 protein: CAWKRAGGWDTQYF. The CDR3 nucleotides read TGTGCCTGGAAGAGGGCCGGCGGGTGGGATACGCAGTATTTT.

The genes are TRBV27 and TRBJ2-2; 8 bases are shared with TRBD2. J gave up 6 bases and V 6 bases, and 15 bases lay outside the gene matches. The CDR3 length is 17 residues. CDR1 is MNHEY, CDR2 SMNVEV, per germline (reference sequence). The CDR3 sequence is CASSRITGTSTAGELFF. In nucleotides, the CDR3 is TGTGCCAGCAGCCGAATAACCGGGACTAGTACCGCCGGGGAGCTGTTTTTT.

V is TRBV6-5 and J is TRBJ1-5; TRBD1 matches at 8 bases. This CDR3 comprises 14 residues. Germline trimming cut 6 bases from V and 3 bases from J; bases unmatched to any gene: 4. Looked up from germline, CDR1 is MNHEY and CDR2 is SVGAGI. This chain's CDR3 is CASRQGANNQPQHF. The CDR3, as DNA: TGTGCCAGCAGGCAGGGGGCGAACAATCAGCCCCAGCATTTT.

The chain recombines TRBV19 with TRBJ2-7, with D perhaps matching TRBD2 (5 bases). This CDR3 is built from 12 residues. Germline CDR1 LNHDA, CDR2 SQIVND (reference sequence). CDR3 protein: CATGAGAYEQYF. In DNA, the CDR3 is TGTGCGACGGGTGCCGGGGCCTACGAGCAGTACTTC.

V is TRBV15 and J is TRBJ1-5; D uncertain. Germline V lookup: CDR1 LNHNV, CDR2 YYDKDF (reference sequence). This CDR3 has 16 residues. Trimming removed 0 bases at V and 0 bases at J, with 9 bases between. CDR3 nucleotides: TGTGCCACCAGCAGAGATCGCAGGTATAGCAATCAGCCCCAGCATTTT. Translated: CATSRDRRYSNQPQHF.

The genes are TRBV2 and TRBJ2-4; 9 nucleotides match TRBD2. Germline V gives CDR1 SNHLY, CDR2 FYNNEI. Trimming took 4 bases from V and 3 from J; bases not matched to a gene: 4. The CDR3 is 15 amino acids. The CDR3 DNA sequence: TGTGCCAGCAGTGGCGGGGGGGCAGGCAAAAACATTCAGTACTTC. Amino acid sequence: CASSGGGAGKNIQYF.

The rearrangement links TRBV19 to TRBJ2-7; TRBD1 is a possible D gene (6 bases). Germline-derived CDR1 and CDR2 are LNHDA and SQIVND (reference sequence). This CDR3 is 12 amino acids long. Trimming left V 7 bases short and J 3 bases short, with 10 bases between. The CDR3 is CASTKGDYEQYF. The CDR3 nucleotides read TGTGCCAGTACCAAGGGGGACTACGAGCAGTACTTC.

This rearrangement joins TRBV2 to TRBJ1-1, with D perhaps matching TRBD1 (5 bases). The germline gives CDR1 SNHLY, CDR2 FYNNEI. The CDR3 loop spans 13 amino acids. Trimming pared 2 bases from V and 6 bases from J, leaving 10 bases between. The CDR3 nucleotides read TGTGCCAGCAGTGAACATGCGGGGGCTGAAGCTTTCTTT. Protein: CASSEHAGAEAFF.

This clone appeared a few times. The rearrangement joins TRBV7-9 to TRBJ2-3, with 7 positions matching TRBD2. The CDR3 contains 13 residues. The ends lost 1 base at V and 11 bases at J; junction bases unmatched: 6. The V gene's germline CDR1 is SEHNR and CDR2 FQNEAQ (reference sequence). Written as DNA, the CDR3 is TGTGCCAGCAGCTTAGGGGAGGGCTTGTTGCAGTATTTT. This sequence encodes CASSLGEGLLQYF.

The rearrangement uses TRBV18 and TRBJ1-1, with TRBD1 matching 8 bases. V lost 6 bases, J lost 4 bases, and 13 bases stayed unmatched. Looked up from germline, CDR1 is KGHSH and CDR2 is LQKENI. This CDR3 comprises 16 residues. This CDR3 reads CASSPPGQGRATEAFF. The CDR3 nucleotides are TGTGCCAGCTCCCCCCCCGGACAGGGAAGGGCCACTGAAGCTTTCTTT.

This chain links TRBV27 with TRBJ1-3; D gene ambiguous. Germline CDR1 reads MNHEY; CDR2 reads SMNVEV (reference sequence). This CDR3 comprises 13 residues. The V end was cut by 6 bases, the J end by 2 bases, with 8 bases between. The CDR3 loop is CASRHRPGNTIYF. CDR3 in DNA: TGTGCCAGCAGACACCGTCCTGGAAACACCATATATTTT.

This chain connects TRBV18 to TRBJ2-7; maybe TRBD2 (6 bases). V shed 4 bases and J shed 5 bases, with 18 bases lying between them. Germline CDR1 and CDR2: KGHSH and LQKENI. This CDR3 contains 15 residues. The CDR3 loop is CASSRRGSRADEQYF. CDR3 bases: TGTGCCAGCTCACGGCGGGGCAGTCGGGCCGACGAGCAGTACTTC.

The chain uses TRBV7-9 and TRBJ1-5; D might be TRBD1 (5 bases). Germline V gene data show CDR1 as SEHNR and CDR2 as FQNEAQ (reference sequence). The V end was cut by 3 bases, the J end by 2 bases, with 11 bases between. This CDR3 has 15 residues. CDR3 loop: CASSFSQGRNQPQHF. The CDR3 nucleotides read TGTGCCAGCAGCTTCAGCCAGGGTCGCAATCAGCCCCAGCATTTT.

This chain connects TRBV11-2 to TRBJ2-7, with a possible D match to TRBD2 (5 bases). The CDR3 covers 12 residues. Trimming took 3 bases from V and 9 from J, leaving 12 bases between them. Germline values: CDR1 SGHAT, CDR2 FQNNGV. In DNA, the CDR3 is TGTGCCAGCAGCTTTAGTGGAGGCGGGCAGTACTTC. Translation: CASSFSGGGQYF.

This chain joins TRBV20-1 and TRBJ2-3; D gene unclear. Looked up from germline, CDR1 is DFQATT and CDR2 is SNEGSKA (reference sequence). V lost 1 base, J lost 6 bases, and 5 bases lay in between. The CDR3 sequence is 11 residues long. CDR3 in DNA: TGCAGTGCTAGAGCTCCGGATACGCAGTATTTT. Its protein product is CSARAPDTQYF.

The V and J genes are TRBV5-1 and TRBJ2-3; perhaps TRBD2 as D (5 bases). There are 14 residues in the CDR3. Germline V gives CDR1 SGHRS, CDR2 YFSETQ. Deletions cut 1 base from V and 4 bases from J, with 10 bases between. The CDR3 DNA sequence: TGCGCCAGCAGCTTGCGGGGAAACGCAGATACGCAGTATTTT. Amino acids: CASSLRGNADTQYF.

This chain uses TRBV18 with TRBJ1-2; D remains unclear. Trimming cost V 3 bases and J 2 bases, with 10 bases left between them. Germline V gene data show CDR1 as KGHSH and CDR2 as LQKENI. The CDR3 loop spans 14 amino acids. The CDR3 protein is CASSPSHTNYGYTF. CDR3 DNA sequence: TGTGCCAGCTCACCCTCACATACCAACTATGGCTACACCTTC.

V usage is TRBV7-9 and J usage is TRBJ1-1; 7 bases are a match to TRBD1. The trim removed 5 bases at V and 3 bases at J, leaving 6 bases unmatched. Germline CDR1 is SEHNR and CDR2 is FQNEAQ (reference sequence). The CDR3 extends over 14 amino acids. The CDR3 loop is CASSKLQGDTEAFF. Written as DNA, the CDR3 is TGTGCCAGCAGCAAACTTCAGGGGGACACTGAAGCTTTCTTT. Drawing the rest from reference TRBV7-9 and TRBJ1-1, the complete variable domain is DTGVSQNPRHKITKRGQNVTFRCDPISEHNRLYWYRQTLGQGPEFLTYFQNEAQLEKSRLLSDRFSAERPKGSFSTLEIQRTEQGDSAMYLCASSKLQGDTEAFFGQGTRLTVV.

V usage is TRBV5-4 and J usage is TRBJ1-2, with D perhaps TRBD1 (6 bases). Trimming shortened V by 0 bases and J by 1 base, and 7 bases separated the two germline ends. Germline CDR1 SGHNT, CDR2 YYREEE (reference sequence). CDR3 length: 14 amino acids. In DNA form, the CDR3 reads TGTGCCAGCAGCTTGGAACAGGGTAACTATGGCTACACCTTC. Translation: CASSLEQGNYGYTF.

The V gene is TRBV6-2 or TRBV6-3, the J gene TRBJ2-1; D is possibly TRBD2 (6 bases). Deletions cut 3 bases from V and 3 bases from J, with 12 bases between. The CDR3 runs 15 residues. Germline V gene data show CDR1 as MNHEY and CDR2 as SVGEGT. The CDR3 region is CASSYGGDHYNEQFF. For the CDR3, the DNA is TGTGCCAGCAGTTATGGCGGGGATCACTACAATGAGCAGTTCTTC.

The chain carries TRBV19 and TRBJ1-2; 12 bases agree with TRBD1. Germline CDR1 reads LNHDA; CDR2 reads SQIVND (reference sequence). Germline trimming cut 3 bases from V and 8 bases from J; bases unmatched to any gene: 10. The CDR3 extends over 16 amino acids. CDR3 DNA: TGTGCCAGTAGTATCTTCCCGGGACAGGGGGCAGGAGGCTACACCTTC. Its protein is CASSIFPGQGAGGYTF.

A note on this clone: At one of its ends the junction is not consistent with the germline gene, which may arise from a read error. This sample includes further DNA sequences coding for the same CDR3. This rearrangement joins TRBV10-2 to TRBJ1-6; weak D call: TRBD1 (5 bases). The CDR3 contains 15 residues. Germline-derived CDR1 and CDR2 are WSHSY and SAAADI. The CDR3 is CASTYEDTFNSPLHF. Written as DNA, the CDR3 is TGTGCCAGCACCTACGAGGACACCTTTAATTCACCCCTCCACTTT.